The next 24 T cell receptor beta chains were all read from a single sample in a study of PD-1 blockade in classical Hodgkin lymphoma. Time point meaning: cycle 4 day 1 (C4D1), after 6 weeks of nivolumab. Relapse after autologous stem cell transplantation occurred in every patient, and brentuximab vedotin exposure varied. Using immunoSEQ multiplex PCR, the repertoire was profiled, and TCRdb retains in-frame clones only, with some absent. There are about 93,000 clones in the sample; about three quarters occur only once, and 9.4% lies in the top ten. The starting material was peripheral blood mononuclear cells (PBMCs), obtained before the fourth cycle of nivolumab. These receptors all stem from a human donor with classical Hodgkin lymphoma.

V is TRBV11-2 and J is TRBJ2-6; 9 bases align to TRBD1. Germline lookup yields CDR1 SGHAT and CDR2 FQNNGV. V shed 5 bases, J shed 4 bases, and the junction held 15 bases outside the gene matches. The CDR3 covers 19 residues. The CDR3 spells CASSPRGWDRAYGANVLTF. In nucleotides, the CDR3 is TGTGCCAGCAGCCCGAGGGGGTGGGACAGGGCTTACGGGGCCAACGTCCTGACTTTC.

This chain connects TRBV10-1 to TRBJ2-3; 14 bases are shared with TRBD2. There are 16 residues in the CDR3. Trimming cost V 6 bases and J 4 bases; bases outside gene matches: 6. Germline V lookup: CDR1 WNHNN, CDR2 SYGVQD (reference sequence). The CDR3 protein is CASREGLAGEADTQYF. CDR3 DNA sequence: TGCGCCAGCAGAGAGGGACTAGCGGGAGAAGCAGATACGCAGTATTTT.

As concerns this clone: Other DNA sequences from this sample encode an identical CDR3 as well. This chain links TRBV10-3 with TRBJ2-7; D might be TRBD1 (6 bases). The CDR3 runs to 12 residues. V lost 5 bases and J 3 bases, leaving 8 bases between the germline ends. Germline V gene sequence: CDR1 ENHRY, CDR2 SYGVKD. The CDR3 DNA is TGTGCCATCAGTTCAGGGGACTACGAGCAGTACTTC. Residues: CAISSGDYEQYF.

The sample holds a few counts of this clone. The chain has TRBV7-9 and TRBJ1-1; D ambiguous. The CDR3 runs 13 residues. V was pared by 3 bases and J by 0 bases, with 5 bases between. Germline V gives CDR1 SEHNR, CDR2 FQNEAQ (reference sequence). The CDR3 is CASSFVVNTEAFF. The DNA for the CDR3 is TGTGCCAGCAGCTTTGTGGTGAACACTGAAGCTTTCTTT.

The chain uses TRBV6-6 and TRBJ2-7; no firm D call. Per the germline V gene, CDR1 is MNHNY and CDR2 is SVGAGI (reference sequence). This CDR3 has 15 amino acids. V shed 6 bases and J shed 7 bases, with 22 bases lying between them. The CDR3: CASSKTGYSVWEQYF. CDR3 coding DNA: TGTGCCAGCAGCAAGACCGGGTATTCTGTGTGGGAGCAGTACTTC.

This chain joins TRBV30 and TRBJ2-2, with D hard to call. CDR3 length: 13 residues. Looked up from germline, CDR1 is GTSNPN and CDR2 is SVGIG (reference sequence). V dropped 0 bases and J dropped 2 bases, with 4 bases sitting between them. The DNA for the CDR3 is TGTGCCTGGAGTGTCGGTAACACCGGGGAGCTGTTTTTT. Translation: CAWSVGNTGELFF.

The chain joins TRBV7-9 to TRBJ2-3, with 7 bases that match TRBD1. V shed 5 bases, J shed 6 bases, and the junction held 8 bases outside the gene matches. The germline V gene encodes CDR1 SEHNR and CDR2 FQNEAQ (reference sequence). The CDR3 length is 14 residues. DNA of the CDR3: TGTGCCAGCAGCATGTCCACAGGGGAGGATACGCAGTATTTT. Protein: CASSMSTGEDTQYF.

This clone was seen more than once but under ten times. The chain uses TRBV6-1 and TRBJ2-3, with a tentative D call TRBD2 (6 bases). Germline V gene data show CDR1 as MNHNS and CDR2 as SASEGT. The CDR3 runs 14 residues. Deletions cut 4 bases from V and 0 bases from J, with 8 bases between. CDR3 bases: TGTGCCAGCAGTGGAGGGACTAGCACAGATACGCAGTATTTT. This encodes CASSGGTSTDTQYF.

The chain links TRBV27 to TRBJ1-2, with TRBD1 matching over 9 bases. Germline CDR1 MNHEY, CDR2 SMNVEV (reference sequence). The V and J ends lost 6 bases and 5 bases, in that order; junction bases with no gene match: 10. The CDR3 loop spans 15 amino acids. In nucleotides, the CDR3 is TGTGCCAGCAGCCGGCCCGGGACAGGGCGATATGGCTACACCTTC. Its translation: CASSRPGTGRYGYTF.

This clone was detected many times. V usage is TRBV11-2 and J usage is TRBJ2-6, with a tentative D call TRBD2 (5 bases). The length of the CDR3 is 15 residues. The V gene lost 7 bases and the J gene lost 3 bases, with 13 bases spanning the gap. Germline V gives CDR1 SGHAT, CDR2 FQNNGV. The CDR3 sequence: CASNIGGGGANVLTF. CDR3 sequence (DNA): TGTGCCAGCAACATTGGAGGAGGTGGGGCCAACGTCCTGACTTTC.

The chain has TRBV2 and TRBJ1-5; a weak D match, TRBD1 (6 bases). Deletions cut 2 bases from V and 0 bases from J, with 11 bases between. CDR1 is SNHLY, CDR2 FYNNEI, per germline. The CDR3 runs 16 residues. The CDR3: CASSESGHYSNQPQHF. Here the CDR3 DNA reads TGTGCCAGCAGTGAATCGGGACACTATAGCAATCAGCCCCAGCATTTT.

This chain joins TRBV6-1 and TRBJ2-7, with unresolved D. The V gene lost 8 bases and the J gene lost 3 bases, with 8 bases spanning the gap. This CDR3 has 11 amino acids. CDR1 is MNHNS, CDR2 SASEGT, per germline. The CDR3 DNA reads as TGTGCCAGCTCCCCACACTACGAGCAGTACTTC. It encodes CASSPHYEQYF.

The chain carries TRBV27 and TRBJ1-5; unclear D gene. Germline V gene sequence: CDR1 MNHEY, CDR2 SMNVEV (reference sequence). The CDR3 is 15 residues long. Between the trimmed V and J ends, which lost 6 bases and 0 bases, there was a span of 12 bases. The CDR3 nucleotides are TGTGCCAGCAGACCTGGACTGATTAGCAATCAGCCCCAGCATTTT. Protein sequence: CASRPGLISNQPQHF.

The gene calls are TRBV7-9 and TRBJ2-5; no firm D call. Trimming took 1 base from V and 5 from J, leaving 5 bases between them. The CDR3 totals 12 residues. Germline-derived CDR1 and CDR2 are SEHNR and FQNEAQ (reference sequence). CDR3 sequence reads: CASSLVGETQYF. The DNA of the CDR3 is TGTGCCAGCAGCTTAGTAGGGGAGACCCAGTACTTC.

The chain is built from TRBV7-9 and TRBJ2-3, with 7 bases matching TRBD2. This CDR3 is built from 15 residues. Germline V CDR1 and CDR2: SEHNR, FQNEAQ (reference sequence). The V and J ends lost 3 bases and 3 bases, in that order; junction bases with no gene match: 6. This chain's CDR3 is CASSFGGWETDTQYF. CDR3 sequence (DNA): TGTGCCAGCAGCTTCGGGGGGTGGGAAACAGATACGCAGTATTTT.

This clone has just a few counts. The chain combines TRBV9 with TRBJ1-1; no clear D gene. Germline V gene lookup returns CDR1 SGDLS and CDR2 YYNGEE. V was trimmed by 5 bases and J by 7 bases, leaving 9 bases between them. The CDR3 has 11 amino acids. Written as DNA, the CDR3 is TGTGCCAGCAGTGCTGGGATTGAAGCTTTCTTT. It is translated as CASSAGIEAFF.

This chain joins TRBV28 and TRBJ1-2; D call uncertain. Trimming removed 5 bases at V and 2 bases at J, with 9 bases between. The CDR3 runs to 13 residues. The germline V gene encodes CDR1 MDHEN and CDR2 SYDVKM. Here the CDR3 DNA reads TGTGCCAGCAGTCGACCGCAAAACTATGGCTACACCTTC. Translated: CASSRPQNYGYTF.

V gene TRBV5-1 combines with J gene TRBJ1-2; D may be TRBD1 (6 bases). Trimming cost V 3 bases and J 7 bases, with 16 bases left between them. The CDR3 consists of 14 residues. Germline lookup yields CDR1 SGHRS and CDR2 YFSETQ. This CDR3 is CASSSTWGAGGYTF. The CDR3 DNA sequence: TGCGCCAGCAGCTCGACATGGGGGGCAGGTGGCTACACCTTC.

V usage is TRBV4-1 and J usage is TRBJ1-2; 7 nucleotides match TRBD1. The CDR3 sequence is 15 residues long. V lost 5 bases and J lost 1; bases outside the gene matches: 7. Germline V gene sequence: CDR1 MGHRA, CDR2 YSYEKL. The CDR3 here is CASSIHRGGNYGYTF. As DNA, the CDR3 is TGCGCCAGCAGCATTCACAGGGGAGGTAACTATGGCTACACCTTC.

This chain connects TRBV2 to TRBJ1-4; possible D gene TRBD1, 5 bases. CDR3 length equals 14 residues. Germline CDR1 and CDR2: SNHLY and FYNNEI. The V end was cut by 6 bases, the J end by 7 bases, with 15 bases between. The CDR3 sequence: CASRPTGIGEKLFF. The CDR3 DNA reads TGTGCCAGCAGGCCTACAGGTATCGGTGAAAAACTGTTTTTT.

This chain's CDR3 is CASSLAGQGDYGYTF. CDR3 DNA sequence: TGTGCCAGCTCACTCGCCGGACAGGGGGACTATGGCTACACCTTC. The rearrangement links TRBV18 to TRBJ1-2; 10 positions agree with TRBD1. The germline gives CDR1 KGHSH, CDR2 LQKENI. Trimming cost V 4 bases and J 3 bases; bases outside gene matches: 5. This CDR3 has 15 residues. Together with reference TRBV18 and TRBJ1-2, the CDR3 gives the full variable domain: NAGVMQNPRHLVRRRGQEARLRCSPMKGHSHVYWYRQLPEEGLKFMVYLQKENIIDESGMPKERFSAEFPKEGPSILRIQQVVRGDSAAYFCASSLAGQGDYGYTFGSGTRLTVV.

The CDR3 coding sequence is TGCAGTGCTACGGGGGCTGGGGAGCTGTTTTTT. As protein: CSATGAGELFF. J is TRBJ2-2 and V is TRBV20-1; D is perhaps TRBD1 or TRBD2 (6 bases each). Trimming left V 4 bases short and J 8 bases short, with 8 bases between. The CDR3 is made up of 11 amino acids. From germline, CDR1 is DFQATT and CDR2 SNEGSKA (reference sequence).

The chain recombines TRBV6-5 with TRBJ1-5; 7 bases are shared with TRBD1. Trimming at V came to 10 bases and at J to 3 bases, leaving 6 bases not matched to a gene. The CDR3 consists of 13 residues. Germline CDR1 and CDR2: MNHEY and SVGAGI. The chain's CDR3 is CANRQGPNQPQHF. Written as DNA, the CDR3 is TGTGCCAACCGACAGGGCCCCAATCAGCCCCAGCATTTT.

The chain is built from TRBV27 and TRBJ1-2, with 12 bases lining up with TRBD1. J was trimmed by 3 bases and V by 1 base; bases with no gene match: 6. From germline, CDR1 is MNHEY and CDR2 SMNVEV (reference sequence). The CDR3 sequence is 17 residues long. For the CDR3, the DNA is TGTGCCAGCAGTTTATTAGCCGGGACAGGGGGCGACTATGGCTACACCTTC. Translation: CASSLLAGTGGDYGYTF.